These T cell receptor beta chains were read from a single sample in a study of molecular identifiers for immune sequencing clone quantification. TCRdb redid the calling of the PCR reads with MiXCR, one entry per CDR3 protein. The table has 85,000 to 90,000 distinct CDR3 sequences, under 20% seen once. Sequencing was carried out using naive CD8+ T cells from blood, with Jurkat cell RNA spiked in. These receptors all come from a human donor in good health. Some libraries in this study had Jurkat cell RNA spiked in. Each CDR3 is given without its conserved first and last residue. The D gene is left open where the match is weak. Clone size is given for some rows only: seen once, a few or many times, or a class if the clone is expanded.

CDR3 protein: ADHLPGAPEQF
CDR3 length: 11
clone size: many
D gene: NA
J gene: TRBJ2-1
V gene: TRBV7-9

CDR3 protein: ASSLEGPGETQY
CDR3 length: 12
clone size: many
D gene: NA
J gene: TRBJ2-5
V gene: TRBV5-5

CDR3 protein: ASSQVYRGEQF
CDR3 length: 11
clone size: many
D gene: TRBD1
J gene: TRBJ2-1
V gene: TRBV14

CDR3 protein: ASSEYSGRHIGNYEQY
CDR3 length: 16
clone size: many
D gene: TRBD2
J gene: TRBJ2-7
V gene: TRBV6-1

CDR3 protein: ANSFDGAYEQY
CDR3 length: 11
clone size: few
D gene: NA
J gene: TRBJ2-7
V gene: TRBV5-6

CDR3 protein: ASSGTEAGGSGANVLT
CDR3 length: 16
clone size: NA
D gene: NA
J gene: TRBJ2-6
V gene: TRBV28

CDR3 protein: ASGTDFSTNEKPF
CDR3 length: 13
clone size: NA
D gene: NA
J gene: TRBJ1-4
V gene: TRBV6-5

CDR3 protein: AWATGMGNQPQH
CDR3 length: 12
clone size: many
D gene: NA
J gene: TRBJ1-5
V gene: TRBV30

CDR3 protein: SARSGGGTNEKLF
CDR3 length: 13
clone size: few
D gene: NA
J gene: TRBJ1-4
V gene: TRBV20-1

CDR3 protein: ASTYRGGASYEQY
CDR3 length: 13
clone size: few
D gene: NA
J gene: TRBJ2-7
V gene: TRBV27

CDR3 protein: ASSRMEVGTDTQY
CDR3 length: 13
clone size: many
D gene: NA
J gene: TRBJ2-3
V gene: TRBV5-8

CDR3 protein: ATSREYPVWPQH
CDR3 length: 12
clone size: NA
D gene: NA
J gene: TRBJ1-5
V gene: TRBV15

CDR3 protein: ASSLRGQGEYQETQY
CDR3 length: 15
clone size: many
D gene: TRBD1
J gene: TRBJ2-5
V gene: TRBV4-3

CDR3 protein: SVDEDASGANVLT
CDR3 length: 13
clone size: many
D gene: NA
J gene: TRBJ2-6
V gene: TRBV29-1

CDR3 protein: ASSRTFYGTSTDTQY
CDR3 length: 15
clone size: many
D gene: NA
J gene: TRBJ2-3
V gene: TRBV9

CDR3 protein: ASSLSWLGAGTTEAF
CDR3 length: 15
clone size: many
D gene: NA
J gene: TRBJ1-1
V gene: TRBV27

CDR3 protein: ASSGWAVAGLAEKTNTGELF
CDR3 length: 20
clone size: many
D gene: TRBD2
J gene: TRBJ2-2
V gene: TRBV9

CDR3 protein: ASSFVGRDEQF
CDR3 length: 11
clone size: many
D gene: NA
J gene: TRBJ2-1
V gene: TRBV27

CDR3 protein: SVVGDRGLNEQF
CDR3 length: 12
clone size: many
D gene: TRBD1
J gene: TRBJ2-1
V gene: TRBV29-1

CDR3 protein: AISDFEGGTYEQY
CDR3 length: 13
clone size: many
D gene: NA
J gene: TRBJ2-7
V gene: TRBV10-3

CDR3 protein: ASSPAAELLETQY
CDR3 length: 13
clone size: many
D gene: NA
J gene: TRBJ2-5
V gene: TRBV9

CDR3 protein: ASTPGEDTQY
CDR3 length: 10
clone size: many
D gene: NA
J gene: TRBJ2-3
V gene: TRBV12-3/TRBV12-4

CDR3 protein: ASSQERLRAGVTDTQY
CDR3 length: 16
clone size: many
D gene: TRBD2
J gene: TRBJ2-3
V gene: TRBV4-1

CDR3 protein: ASSLPDRNPYEQY
CDR3 length: 13
clone size: many
D gene: NA
J gene: TRBJ2-7
V gene: TRBV7-9

CDR3 protein: ASSTPWDGEQETQY
CDR3 length: 14
clone size: many
D gene: NA
J gene: TRBJ2-5
V gene: TRBV7-6

CDR3 protein: AGSRGGGSTDTQY
CDR3 length: 13
clone size: many
D gene: NA
J gene: TRBJ2-3
V gene: TRBV2

CDR3 protein: ASSYSSGVAF
CDR3 length: 10
clone size: many
D gene: NA
J gene: TRBJ1-1
V gene: TRBV6-2/TRBV6-3

CDR3 protein: ASSLDWDRVADTQY
CDR3 length: 14
clone size: few
D gene: TRBD1
J gene: TRBJ2-3
V gene: TRBV11-2

CDR3 protein: ASSCSGFECGTIY
CDR3 length: 13
clone size: once
D gene: NA
J gene: TRBJ1-3
V gene: TRBV6-7

CDR3 protein: ASSIGDRALYNGQF
CDR3 length: 14
clone size: NA
D gene: TRBD1
J gene: TRBJ2-1
V gene: TRBV19

CDR3 protein: ASSPDYASYNEQF
CDR3 length: 13
clone size: many
D gene: NA
J gene: TRBJ2-1
V gene: TRBV2

CDR3 protein: ASSSLAGVGRYEQY
CDR3 length: 14
clone size: many
D gene: TRBD2
J gene: TRBJ2-7
V gene: TRBV7-9

CDR3 protein: ASSLRSGPTYEQY
CDR3 length: 13
clone size: NA
D gene: NA
J gene: TRBJ2-7
V gene: TRBV12-3/TRBV12-4

CDR3 protein: ASSLALGTVNSPLH
CDR3 length: 14
clone size: once
D gene: TRBD1
J gene: TRBJ1-6
V gene: TRBV7-2

CDR3 protein: AISESSVSSGTYEQY
CDR3 length: 15
clone size: NA
D gene: NA
J gene: TRBJ2-7
V gene: TRBV10-3

CDR3 protein: ASSRSRGDEQF
CDR3 length: 11
clone size: many
D gene: NA
J gene: TRBJ2-1
V gene: TRBV5-6

CDR3 protein: ASSLFPGVQPQH
CDR3 length: 12
clone size: many
D gene: NA
J gene: TRBJ1-5
V gene: TRBV27

CDR3 protein: ASSTGGSPPLH
CDR3 length: 11
clone size: many
D gene: NA
J gene: TRBJ1-6
V gene: TRBV11-2

CDR3 protein: ASTPEPSGPSTGELF
CDR3 length: 15
clone size: many
D gene: TRBD2
J gene: TRBJ2-2
V gene: TRBV5-1

CDR3 protein: ASSPRLAGGPDTQY
CDR3 length: 14
clone size: many
D gene: TRBD2
J gene: TRBJ2-3
V gene: TRBV7-6

CDR3 protein: ASSLGYGGKNIQY
CDR3 length: 13
clone size: many
D gene: NA
J gene: TRBJ2-4
V gene: TRBV5-8

CDR3 protein: ASSFRGSKNIQY
CDR3 length: 12
clone size: many
D gene: NA
J gene: TRBJ2-4
V gene: TRBV28

CDR3 protein: ASSLAAATNEKLF
CDR3 length: 13
clone size: many
D gene: NA
J gene: TRBJ1-4
V gene: TRBV11-2

CDR3 protein: ASSTNTRVWYSPLH
CDR3 length: 14
clone size: many
D gene: NA
J gene: TRBJ1-6
V gene: TRBV5-8

CDR3 protein: ASSQDPPGLTGNTIY
CDR3 length: 15
clone size: many
D gene: NA
J gene: TRBJ1-3
V gene: TRBV4-3

CDR3 protein: ASSALTSGTPYEQY
CDR3 length: 14
clone size: many
D gene: TRBD2
J gene: TRBJ2-7
V gene: TRBV28

CDR3 protein: ASSQETGISYNEQF
CDR3 length: 14
clone size: many
D gene: NA
J gene: TRBJ2-1
V gene: TRBV4-3

CDR3 protein: ASSNSGPSYNEQF
CDR3 length: 13
clone size: many
D gene: TRBD2
J gene: TRBJ2-1
V gene: TRBV19

CDR3 protein: ASSKGGAGDSYNEQF
CDR3 length: 15
clone size: many
D gene: NA
J gene: TRBJ2-1
V gene: TRBV21-1

CDR3 protein: ASSLGYSSTDTQY
CDR3 length: 13
clone size: many
D gene: NA
J gene: TRBJ2-3
V gene: TRBV11-2

CDR3 protein: SVDPSGETQY
CDR3 length: 10
clone size: few
D gene: TRBD2
J gene: TRBJ2-5
V gene: TRBV29-1

CDR3 protein: ASSITAASGTTDTQY
CDR3 length: 15
clone size: many
D gene: TRBD2
J gene: TRBJ2-3
V gene: TRBV19

CDR3 protein: ASSYFGQGADEQY
CDR3 length: 13
clone size: many
D gene: TRBD1
J gene: TRBJ2-7
V gene: TRBV5-1

CDR3 protein: ASSLEGRYYEQY
CDR3 length: 12
clone size: many
D gene: NA
J gene: TRBJ2-7
V gene: TRBV27

CDR3 protein: ASSSAGLYEQY
CDR3 length: 11
clone size: many
D gene: TRBD2
J gene: TRBJ2-7
V gene: TRBV19

CDR3 protein: ADPDAVSSYEQY
CDR3 length: 12
clone size: many
D gene: NA
J gene: TRBJ2-7
V gene: TRBV4-3

CDR3 protein: ASSVQGSLV
CDR3 length: 9
clone size: many
D gene: TRBD1
J gene: TRBJ2-1
V gene: TRBV12-3/TRBV12-4

CDR3 protein: ASSLEDGRPYNEQF
CDR3 length: 14
clone size: NA
D gene: NA
J gene: TRBJ2-1
V gene: TRBV12-3/TRBV12-4

CDR3 protein: ASSTDFSGANVLT
CDR3 length: 13
clone size: many
D gene: NA
J gene: TRBJ2-6
V gene: TRBV12-3/TRBV12-4